Following are 7 T cell receptor beta chains from one sample sequenced in a study of blood T cells in healthy people across ages. PCR was performed a second time for about 7 to 12 cycles using a sample-barcoded 5' primer and a J-beta primer mix. TCRdb called the 5' RACE reads again in MiXCR, with one record for every CDR3 protein. The sample lists just under 900,000 distinct CDR3 sequences; 25% to 30% were seen once. The source material was blood. The receptors originated from an elderly woman in good health.

This clonotype was picked up one time. This sequence may be a read error, since a much larger clone differs from it by one base. V gene TRBV5-1 combines with J gene TRBJ2-4; 9 bases map to TRBD1. The J call could be wrong; TRBJ2-7 is a better fit for the DNA end. The germline V gene has CDR1 SGHRS and CDR2 YFSETQ. The CDR3 runs 15 residues. CDR3: CTSSSIQGAPGEQYF. The CDR3 region has the DNA TGCACCAGCAGCTCCATACAGGGGGCGCCTGGCGAGCAGTACTTC.

The sample holds a few counts of this clonotype. This sequence joins TRBV5-6 and TRBJ1-5; perhaps TRBD1 as D (6 bases). The CDR3 has 15 amino acids. Germline V gives CDR1 SGHDT, CDR2 YYEEEE. V dropped 3 bases and J dropped 3 bases, with 13 bases sitting between them. In nucleotides, the CDR3 is TGTGCCAGCAGCTATAGCGGACAGTACAATCAGCCCCAGCATTTT. Its translation: CASSYSGQYNQPQHF.

This clonotype was detected ten times or more. The chain is built from TRBV10-3 and TRBJ1-6; D unclear. The CDR3 contains 13 residues. In germline, CDR1 is ENHRY, CDR2 SYGVKD. The germline V and J ends were trimmed by 0 bases and 6 bases, with 3 bases remaining between them. The CDR3 bases are TGTGCCATCAGTGAGTCAAGTAATTCACCCCTCCACTTT. This encodes CAISESSNSPLHF.

With regard to this clonotype: A much larger clone sits a single nucleotide away, making a read error possible. V usage is TRBV12-3 or TRBV12-4 and J usage is TRBJ2-1; D is undetermined. The tail of the sequence fits TRBJ2-7 better, so the J call may be wrong. The CDR3 spans 16 residues. The CDR3 DNA reads as TGTGCCAGCAGTTTAAGCCCCCTAAGCTCCTACAATGAGCAGTACTTC. Residues: CASSLSPLSSYNEQYF.

The V and J genes are TRBV27 and TRBJ2-3, with 10 bases identical to TRBD2. The V and J ends lost 3 bases and 4 bases, in that order; junction bases with no gene match: 4. Germline lookup yields CDR1 MNHEY and CDR2 SMNVEV (reference sequence). The CDR3 length is 15 residues. As DNA, the CDR3 is TGTGCCAGCAGTTTCCTAGCGGGGGTCGCAGATACGCAGTATTTT. Translation: CASSFLAGVADTQYF.

This clonotype was found many times. The CDR3 spells CASSRVRGNRANEQFF. Written as DNA, the CDR3 is TGTGCCAGCAGCAGGGTTAGGGGAAATAGGGCCAATGAGCAGTTCTTC. The V call is TRBV27, the J call TRBJ2-1; a possible D gene is TRBD1 (5 bases). Between the trimmed V and J ends, which lost 6 bases and 6 bases, there was a span of 21 bases. Per the germline V gene, CDR1 is MNHEY and CDR2 is SMNVEV (reference sequence). The CDR3 runs 16 residues.

The rearrangement joins TRBV19 to TRBJ2-1; a weak D match, TRBD1 (5 bases). The V gene's germline CDR1 is LNHDA and CDR2 SQIVND (reference sequence). The CDR3 length is 15 residues. V lost 4 bases and J lost 2, with 12 bases in between. CDR3: CASSTNRNTYNEQFF. The CDR3 DNA reads as TGTGCCAGTAGTACGAACAGGAATACCTACAATGAGCAGTTCTTC.